What follows describes a single T cell receptor (beta chain). What it binds is not known. These data come from a study of cytomegalovirus exposure and HLA in healthy donors. About the study: Researchers previously reported finding fewer than 120 million unique TCR beta sequences from about 170 million T cells. Study findings and constraints: The study carried out a later analysis of TCR beta sequences. It associated approximately 15,000 of them with specific HLA alleles at a false discovery rate of 0.05. Later analysis suggested links between common viral pathogens and several top significant clusters.

The study ran its PCR with 60 Vbeta and 13 Jbeta primers. Assay: immunoSEQ multiplex PCR; the TCRdb copy retains only in-frame clones and omits some. The sample shows about 180,000 clones, over 80% of them seen only once. With 0 bases clipped from V and 11 bases from J, the junction kept 7 bases outside the gene matches. The CDR3 sequence is 14 residues long. Germline V gene data show CDR1 as SGHNT and CDR2 as YYREEE (reference sequence). Sequenced material: PBMCs. This chain connects TRBV5-4 to TRBJ1-1; 10 bases align to TRBD1. The sequence derives from a man in his forties or fifties in good health and CMV-seronegative. The CDR3 sequence: CASSLGQGASGAFF. The CDR3 DNA follows: TGTGCCAGCAGCTTGGGACAGGGGGCGTCGGGGGCTTTCTTT.